This passage covers 31 T cell receptor beta chains from one sample sequenced in a study of cytomegalovirus exposure and HLA in healthy donors. The PCR had 60 Vbeta and 13 Jbeta primers. Some clones are missing from TCRdb's copy, which holds only in-frame ones; the method was immunoSEQ multiplex PCR. The data contain roughly 170,000 clones, 84% of them singletons. The sequencing sample was made of PBMCs. These receptors came from a girl aged 2 to 9 in good health and CMV-seropositive.

The genes are TRBV30 and TRBJ1-5; maybe TRBD1 (5 bases). CDR1 and CDR2 (germline): GTSNPN, SVGIG (reference sequence). The CDR3 is 14 amino acids. The V end lost 0 bases, the J end lost 3 bases, and 9 bases lay between the germline ends. CDR3 sequence: CAWSVGVNNQPQHF. CDR3 DNA sequence: TGTGCCTGGAGTGTAGGGGTCAACAATCAGCCCCAGCATTTT.

The rearrangement uses TRBV5-1 and TRBJ2-4; D is perhaps TRBD2 (7 bases). Germline V gives CDR1 SGHRS, CDR2 YFSETQ. Trimming removed 4 bases at V and 9 bases at J, with 14 bases between. The CDR3 contains 13 residues. The CDR3 DNA reads TGCGCCAGCAGCGTTGAGGGGGGGTCCATTCAGTACTTC. Its translation is CASSVEGGSIQYF.

The chain carries TRBV27 and TRBJ2-2; a weak D match, TRBD1 (5 bases). The germline CDR1 and CDR2 sequences are MNHEY and SMNVEV (reference sequence). Trimming took 2 bases from V and 3 from J, leaving 10 bases between them. The CDR3 has 15 amino acids. The CDR3 sequence is CASSLGMGHTGELFF. CDR3 bases: TGTGCCAGCAGTTTAGGAATGGGGCACACCGGGGAGCTGTTTTTT.

The V call is TRBV7-2, the J call TRBJ2-1, with a weak D call TRBD2 (6 bases). V was clipped by 0 bases and J by 9 bases, with 9 bases between them. The germline V gene encodes CDR1 SGHTA and CDR2 FQGNSA. The length of the CDR3 is 13 residues. Here the CDR3 DNA reads TGTGCCAGCAGCTTAGCGCCCGGGGGTGAGCAGTTCTTC. This translates into CASSLAPGGEQFF.

This clone was observed a single time. The gene calls are TRBV5-1 and TRBJ2-7, with D maybe TRBD1 (5 bases). V was clipped by 2 bases and J by 1 base, with 13 bases between them. CDR3 length equals 15 residues. The germline gives CDR1 SGHRS, CDR2 YFSETQ. CDR3 amino acids: CASSFIPGKSYEQYF. The DNA of the CDR3 is TGCGCCAGCAGCTTTATTCCAGGGAAATCCTACGAGCAGTACTTC.

The chain uses TRBV25-1 and TRBJ1-1, with 9 bases aligning to TRBD1. Unmatched junction bases numbered 2, after V lost 5 bases and J lost 1 base. The CDR3 is made up of 14 amino acids. In germline, CDR1 is MGHDK, CDR2 SYGVNS. The CDR3 sequence is CASSSGQGNTEAFF. CDR3 nucleotide sequence: TGTGCCAGCAGTTCGGGACAGGGGAACACTGAAGCTTTCTTT.

The V and J genes are TRBV12-5 and TRBJ1-4; perhaps TRBD1 as D (5 bases). This CDR3 spans 17 amino acids. V was trimmed by 1 base and J by 4 bases, leaving 16 bases between them. In germline, CDR1 is LGHNT, CDR2 FRNRAP. This CDR3 reads CASGLDGGPVFNEKLFF. The CDR3 bases are TGTGCTAGTGGTTTGGACGGGGGACCGGTTTTTAATGAAAAACTGTTTTTT.

This chain joins TRBV4-1 and TRBJ2-1; no definite D call. The CDR3 extends over 17 amino acids. The V and J ends lost 2 bases and 0 bases respectively, with 14 bases between them. The germline gives CDR1 MGHRA, CDR2 YSYEKL. The CDR3 protein is CASSQYPRGSSYNEQFF. CDR3 DNA: TGCGCCAGCAGCCAATACCCTCGCGGTAGCTCCTACAATGAGCAGTTCTTC.

This chain joins TRBV4-2 and TRBJ1-5; TRBD1 agrees at 10 bases. Germline loops: CDR1 LGHNA, CDR2 YNFKEQ. The V and J ends lost 4 bases and 3 bases, in that order; junction bases with no gene match: 3. CDR3 length: 15 residues. The CDR3 here is CASSLDRGPNQPQHF. CDR3 nucleotides: TGTGCCAGCAGCCTAGACAGGGGGCCCAATCAGCCCCAGCATTTT.

The J gene is TRBJ1-2, the V gene TRBV4-1; possible D gene TRBD1, 5 bases. There are 15 residues in the CDR3. In germline, CDR1 is MGHRA, CDR2 YSYEKL. The V end lost 4 bases, the J end lost 2 bases, and 14 bases lay between the germline ends. CDR3 bases: TGCGCCAGCAGCCTTGGCGGGGGGAAGAACTATGGCTACACCTTC. Its protein is CASSLGGGKNYGYTF.

The chain joins TRBV18 to TRBJ1-1; no reliable D call. Germline CDR1 is KGHSH and CDR2 is LQKENI. This CDR3 has 14 residues. Deletions cut 4 bases from V and 10 bases from J, with 19 bases between. The CDR3 region is CASSLDTFPRGAFF. The CDR3 DNA is TGTGCCAGCTCACTAGACACATTCCCTCGGGGAGCTTTCTTT. Full variable domain (missing parts from reference TRBV18 and TRBJ1-1): NAGVMQNPRHLVRRRGQEARLRCSPMKGHSHVYWYRQLPEEGLKFMVYLQKENIIDESGMPKERFSAEFPKEGPSILRIQQVVRGDSAAYFCASSLDTFPRGAFFGQGTRLTVV.

This clone was seen only a few times. The chain links TRBV7-3 to TRBJ1-1; D ambiguous. Germline-derived CDR1 and CDR2 are SGHTA and FQGTGA. This CDR3 is built from 13 residues. Trimming took 4 bases from V and 2 from J, leaving 8 bases between them. CDR3 DNA sequence: TGTGCCAGCAGCTACCGCGCAAACACTGAAGCTTTCTTT. Its translation: CASSYRANTEAFF.

The J gene is TRBJ2-7, the V gene TRBV7-2; 7 nucleotides line up with TRBD2. The CDR3 extends over 16 amino acids. From germline, CDR1 is SGHTA and CDR2 FQGNSA. Germline trimming cut 6 bases from V and 0 bases from J; bases unmatched to any gene: 11. The CDR3 spells CASSSGGSRSSYEQYF. CDR3 DNA sequence: TGTGCCAGCAGTTCGGGAGGCAGCCGGTCCTCCTACGAGCAGTACTTC.

The chain carries TRBV11-3 and TRBJ2-7; 7 bases map to TRBD1. CDR1 and CDR2 from the germline V gene are SGHNT and YENEEA. The CDR3 extends over 15 amino acids. V was pared by 3 bases and J by 0 bases, with 5 bases of the junction left unmatched. The CDR3 coding sequence is TGTGCCAGCAGCTTGGACAGGCAAACCTCCTACGAGCAGTACTTC. Translating gives CASSLDRQTSYEQYF.

This sequence joins TRBV5-6 and TRBJ2-3; TRBD2 is a possible D gene (6 bases). Germline loops: CDR1 SGHDT, CDR2 YYEEEE. The V gene lost 4 bases and the J gene lost 1 base, with 13 bases spanning the gap. The CDR3 is 15 amino acids. CDR3 residues: CASSLGTAGTDTQYF. In nucleotides, the CDR3 is TGTGCCAGCAGCCTCGGGACTGCCGGCACAGATACGCAGTATTTT.

DNA for the CDR3: TGTGCCAGTAGTACGGGTGGTCTGCCCAATCAGCCCCAGCATTTT. It codes for CASSTGGLPNQPQHF. This rearrangement joins TRBV19 to TRBJ1-5; D gene uncertain. This CDR3 contains 15 residues. Germline V gene sequence: CDR1 LNHDA, CDR2 SQIVND (reference sequence). V was trimmed by 4 bases and J by 3 bases, leaving 13 bases between them.

The chain recombines TRBV11-2 with TRBJ1-1; D is ambiguous. Germline CDR1 and CDR2: SGHAT and FQNNGV. V lost 1 base and J 2 bases, leaving 11 bases between the germline ends. The CDR3 has 15 amino acids. The CDR3 coding sequence is TGTGCCAGCAGCTTAGGTGCGGGAGGTAACACTGAAGCTTTCTTT. It specifies CASSLGAGGNTEAFF. Full variable domain (rest looked up from reference TRBV11-2 and TRBJ1-1): EAGVAQSPRYKIIEKRQSVAFWCNPISGHATLYWYQQILGQGPKLLIQFQNNGVVDDSQLPKDRFSAERLKGVDSTLKIQPAKLEDSAVYLCASSLGAGGNTEAFFGQGTRLTVV.

The rearrangement links TRBV11-2 to TRBJ1-1; D perhaps matches TRBD1 (6 bases). Trimming removed 5 bases from V and 4 bases from J, with 14 bases in between. This CDR3 region has 14 residues. CDR1 is SGHAT, CDR2 FQNNGV, per germline. The CDR3 region is CASSRPQGPTEAFF. The CDR3, as DNA: TGTGCCAGCAGCCGTCCACAGGGTCCCACTGAAGCTTTCTTT.

This clone has only a few counts. The rearrangement links TRBV6-6 to TRBJ2-7, with 8 bases identical to TRBD1. This CDR3 is built from 15 residues. J gave up 6 bases and V 6 bases, and 13 bases lay outside the gene matches. CDR1 and CDR2 (germline): MNHNY, SVGAGI (reference sequence). The CDR3 bases are TGTGCCAGCAGCGAAAATTCTGGACAGGGTGGCGAGCAGTACTTC. The encoded protein is CASSENSGQGGEQYF.

CDR3 in DNA: TGTGCCAGCAGTGCGGGGCCGACTAGCGGGGAGGATGGCATTCAGTACTTC. Its protein product is CASSAGPTSGEDGIQYF. The J gene is TRBJ2-4, the V gene TRBV25-1, with 11 positions matching TRBD2. Germline CDR1 MGHDK, CDR2 SYGVNS. The CDR3 runs 17 residues. V was clipped by 4 bases and J by 9 bases; unmatched bases: 14. Full variable domain (remainder filled in from reference TRBV25-1 and TRBJ2-4): EADIYQTPRYLVIGTGKKITLECSQTMGHDKMYWYQQDPGMELHLIHYSYGVNSTEKGDLSSESTVSRIRTEHFPLTLESARPSHTSQYLCASSAGPTSGEDGIQYFGAGTRLSVL.

The chain employs TRBV27 and TRBJ1-6; D gene ambiguous. The V end was cut by 2 bases, the J end by 7 bases, with 6 bases between. This CDR3 has 13 residues. Germline assignment: CDR1 MNHEY and CDR2 SMNVEV (reference sequence). This CDR3 is CASSLGPNSPLHF. CDR3 nucleotide sequence: TGTGCCAGCAGTTTAGGCCCGAATTCACCCCTCCACTTT.

A few counts support this clone. This chain uses TRBV6-1 with TRBJ2-7, with a possible D match to TRBD1 (6 bases). The CDR3 loop spans 11 amino acids. Trimming removed 4 bases from V and 13 bases from J, with 14 bases in between. The germline CDR1 and CDR2 sequences are MNHNS and SASEGT. CDR3 protein: CASSGPRDNYF. In DNA, the CDR3 is TGTGCCAGCAGTGGACCTCGGGACAACTACTTC.

The V gene is TRBV19, the J gene TRBJ1-5; TRBD1 matches at 8 bases. The length of the CDR3 is 17 residues. CDR1 and CDR2 from the germline V gene are LNHDA and SQIVND (reference sequence). The ends lost 6 bases at V and 2 bases at J; junction bases unmatched: 12. CDR3 amino acids: CASSSLIQGAGNQPQHF. The CDR3 nucleotides read TGTGCCAGTAGCTCGCTGATCCAGGGGGCGGGCAATCAGCCCCAGCATTTT. The variable domain in full, with the rest retrieved from reference TRBV19 and TRBJ1-5, is DGGITQSPKYLFRKEGQNVTLSCEQNLNHDAMYWYRQDPGQGLRLIYYSQIVNDFQKGDIAEGYSVSREKKESFPLTVTSAQKNPTAFYLCASSSLIQGAGNQPQHFGDGTRLSIL.

The rearrangement joins TRBV5-1 to TRBJ1-1; a possible D gene is TRBD1 (5 bases). Deletions cut 0 bases from V and 0 bases from J, with 15 bases between. This CDR3 is 17 amino acids long. CDR1 and CDR2 from the germline V gene are SGHRS and YFSETQ. CDR3 loop: CASSLDRTSNMNTEAFF. The CDR3 DNA reads as TGCGCCAGCAGCTTGGACCGGACAAGCAACATGAACACTGAAGCTTTCTTT.

CDR3 sequence reads: CASSSDRGAGYGYTF. In nucleotides, the CDR3 is TGTGCCAGCAGTTCGGACAGGGGGGCAGGCTATGGCTACACCTTC. This chain uses TRBV6-5 with TRBJ1-2, with TRBD1 identical over 10 bases. CDR3 length: 15 amino acids. Germline trimming cut 4 bases from V and 4 bases from J; bases unmatched to any gene: 6. The germline V gene has CDR1 MNHEY and CDR2 SVGAGI.

The chain has TRBV2 and TRBJ2-1; D gene unclear. V was clipped by 2 bases and J by 13 bases, with 6 bases between them. Germline CDR1 reads SNHLY; CDR2 reads FYNNEI. CDR3 size: 10 residues. The CDR3 nucleotides read TGTGCCAGCAGTGAACCCTCCCAGTTCTTC. It is translated as CASSEPSQFF. Based on the CDR3 plus reference TRBV2 and TRBJ2-1, the full variable domain is EPEVTQTPSHQVTQMGQEVILRCVPISNHLYFYWYRQILGQKVEFLVSFYNNEISEKSEIFDDQFSVERPDGSNFTLKIRSTKLEDSAMYFCASSEPSQFFGPGTRLTVL.

CDR3 sequence: CAWGRGGLTYEQYF. The CDR3 DNA reads as TGTGCCTGGGGCCGGGGGGGGCTTACCTACGAGCAGTACTTC. The chain recombines TRBV30 with TRBJ2-7; TRBD2 matches at 8 bases. V lost 5 bases to trimming and J lost 2 bases; unmatched junction nucleotides: 8. Germline V CDR1 and CDR2: GTSNPN, SVGIG (reference sequence). The CDR3 has 14 amino acids.

This chain joins TRBV11-2 and TRBJ2-6, with 8 nucleotides matching TRBD2. The CDR3 totals 17 residues. J gave up 2 bases and V 5 bases, and 8 bases lay outside the gene matches. Germline lookup yields CDR1 SGHAT and CDR2 FQNNGV. The CDR3 nucleotides read TGTGCCAGCAGCACCTATAGCGGGAAGGCTGGGGCCAACGTCCTGACTTTC. Translation gives CASSTYSGKAGANVLTF. The full variable domain, with the rest looked up from reference TRBV11-2 and TRBJ2-6, is EAGVAQSPRYKIIEKRQSVAFWCNPISGHATLYWYQQILGQGPKLLIQFQNNGVVDDSQLPKDRFSAERLKGVDSTLKIQPAKLEDSAVYLCASSTYSGKAGANVLTFGAGSRLTVL.

The chain combines TRBV7-3 with TRBJ2-1; D remains ambiguous. In germline, CDR1 is SGHTA, CDR2 FQGTGA. The CDR3 is made up of 15 amino acids. The V gene lost 1 base and the J gene lost 0 bases, with 7 bases spanning the gap. The DNA for the CDR3 is TGTGCCAGCAGCTTAATGGCTAGCTCCTACAATGAGCAGTTCTTC. This translates into CASSLMASSYNEQFF. Full variable domain (missing parts from reference TRBV7-3 and TRBJ2-1): GAGVSQTPSNKVTEKGKYVELRCDPISGHTALYWYRQSLGQGPEFLIYFQGTGAADDSGLPNDRFFAVRPEGSVSTLKIQRTERGDSAVYLCASSLMASSYNEQFFGPGTRLTVL.

This clone was observed a few times. The genes are TRBV10-3 and TRBJ2-1; TRBD1 matches 10 bases. The germline V gene has CDR1 ENHRY and CDR2 SYGVKD. The CDR3 consists of 15 residues. Trimming cost V 5 bases and J 7 bases; bases outside gene matches: 8. The CDR3 reads CAISSFDRGRNEQFF. CDR3 nucleotides: TGTGCCATCAGTAGTTTCGACAGGGGGCGGAATGAGCAGTTCTTC.

V is TRBV2 and J is TRBJ2-4; TRBD1 aligns across 8 bases. Germline-derived CDR1 and CDR2 are SNHLY and FYNNEI. Trimming removed 7 bases from V and 6 bases from J; junction bases left unmatched: 2. The CDR3 consists of 12 residues. Written as DNA, the CDR3 is TGTGCCAGCACCGGACAGGGAAACATTCAGTACTTC. Its translation is CASTGQGNIQYF.